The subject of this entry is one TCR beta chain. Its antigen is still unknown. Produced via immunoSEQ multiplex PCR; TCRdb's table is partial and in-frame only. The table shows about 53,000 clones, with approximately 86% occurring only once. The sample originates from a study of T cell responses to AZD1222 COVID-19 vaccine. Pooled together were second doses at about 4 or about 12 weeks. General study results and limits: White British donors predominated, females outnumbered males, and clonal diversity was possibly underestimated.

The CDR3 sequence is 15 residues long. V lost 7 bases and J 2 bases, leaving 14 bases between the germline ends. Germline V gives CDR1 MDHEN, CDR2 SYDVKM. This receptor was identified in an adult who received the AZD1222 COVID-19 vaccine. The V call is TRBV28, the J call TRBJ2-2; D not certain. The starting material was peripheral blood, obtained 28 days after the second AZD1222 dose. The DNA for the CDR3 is TGTGCCAGCACCCCAAGTGGCTTTAACACCGGGGAGCTGTTTTTT. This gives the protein CASTPSGFNTGELFF.